Listed here are 10 T cell receptor beta chains from one sample, sequenced in a study of blood T cells in healthy people across ages. Sample-barcoded 5' priming and a J-beta primer mix drove a second PCR of about 7 to 11 cycles. One entry per CDR3 protein, called by TCRdb with MiXCR from the 5' RACE reads. Seen here are over a million distinct CDR3 sequences, approximately 42% observed once, and the top ten hold 4%. Source material: blood. These receptors originate from a woman younger than 30 in good health.

The chain combines TRBV15 with TRBJ2-2; D possibly matches TRBD1 or TRBD2 (5 bases each). CDR1 is LNHNV and CDR2 is YYDKDF in the germline V gene (reference sequence). CDR3 length equals 19 residues. V was trimmed by 0 bases and J by 2 bases, leaving 19 bases between them. This chain's CDR3 is CATSRDAITAGSNTGELFF. CDR3 coding DNA: TGTGCCACCAGCAGAGATGCTATCACGGCAGGGAGCAACACCGGGGAGCTGTTTTTT.

The rearrangement links TRBV29-1 to TRBJ1-2; D is unclear. V was shortened by 3 bases and J by 0 bases, with 8 bases between the two germline ends. The length of the CDR3 is 13 residues. CDR1 is SQVTM, CDR2 ANQGSEA, per germline. The CDR3 DNA is TGCAGCGTTGAGGTTAGCTCTAACTATGGCTACACCTTC. It encodes CSVEVSSNYGYTF. Variable domain in full (rest from reference TRBV29-1 and TRBJ1-2): SAVISQKPSRDICQRGTSLTIQCQVDSQVTMMFWYRQQPGQSLTLIATANQGSEATYESGFVIDKFPISRPNLTFSTLTVSNMSPEDSSIYLCSVEVSSNYGYTFGSGTRLTVV.

This clonotype turned up a few times. The chain uses TRBV6-1 and TRBJ1-4; D is unclear. Germline lookup yields CDR1 MNHNS and CDR2 SASEGT. The CDR3 consists of 14 residues. V gave up 4 bases and J gave up 8 bases, with 14 bases separating them. The CDR3 DNA follows: TGTGCCAGCAGTGTTTGGCGGACCAGCGAAAAACTGTTTTTT. Encoded protein: CASSVWRTSEKLFF.

V and J are TRBV10-2 and TRBJ2-1; D might be TRBD2 (5 bases). The end of the DNA aligns better with TRBJ2-7, so the J call may be wrong. The CDR3 spans 13 residues. CDR1 is WSHSY, CDR2 SAAADI, per germline. CDR3 in amino acids: CASKDYSYNEQYF. CDR3 DNA sequence: TGCGCCAGCAAAGACTACTCCTACAATGAGCAGTACTTC.

The table lists this clonotype with a few counts. The V and J genes are TRBV19 and TRBJ2-7; TRBD2 is a possible D gene (5 bases). The V end lost 5 bases, the J end lost 3 bases, and 14 bases lay between the germline ends. In germline, CDR1 is LNHDA, CDR2 SQIVND (reference sequence). The CDR3 runs 14 residues. The CDR3 nucleotides read TGTGCCAGTAGTCACCCGACGGCGGGCTACGAGCAGTACTTC. Amino acids: CASSHPTAGYEQYF. Using reference TRBV19 and TRBJ2-7 for the parts outside the CDR3, the full variable domain is DGGITQSPKYLFRKEGQNVTLSCEQNLNHDAMYWYRQDPGQGLRLIYYSQIVNDFQKGDIAEGYSVSREKKESFPLTVTSAQKNPTAFYLCASSHPTAGYEQYFGPGTRLTVT.

The chain uses TRBV6-5 and TRBJ1-1; a possible D gene is TRBD1 (6 bases). CDR1 is MNHEY and CDR2 is SVGAGI in the germline V gene. CDR3 length: 14 residues. Trimming took 0 bases from V and 6 from J, leaving 11 bases between them. DNA for the CDR3: TGTGCCAGCAGTTACTCTAGCAGGGGACCTGAAGCTTTCTTT. The encoded protein is CASSYSSRGPEAFF.

The chain uses TRBV20-1 and TRBJ1-1; D is unclear. CDR1 and CDR2 (germline): DFQATT, SNEGSKA (reference sequence). With 5 bases removed from V and 1 base from J, the gap between germline ends came to 8 bases. CDR3 length: 12 amino acids. The chain's CDR3 is CSAAPWNTEAFF. The CDR3 nucleotides are TGCAGTGCTGCTCCGTGGAACACTGAAGCTTTCTTT.

The V gene is TRBV14, the J gene TRBJ2-2; the match to TRBD1 covers 7 bases. The germline CDR1 and CDR2 sequences are SGHDN and FVKESK. V gave up 4 bases and J gave up 7 bases; unmatched junction bases: 3. The CDR3 has 13 residues. In DNA, the CDR3 is TGTGCCAGCAGCCGACAGGGTCACGGGGAGCTGTTTTTT. Its protein product is CASSRQGHGELFF.

This clonotype turned up a few times. The chain is built from TRBV5-1 and TRBJ1-1; tentative D call: TRBD1 (5 bases). The CDR3 extends over 15 amino acids. Germline V gives CDR1 SGHRS, CDR2 YFSETQ. Trimming took off 4 bases at V and 1 base at J, with 14 bases between the two ends. The CDR3 sequence: CASSRAMGRNTEAFF. CDR3 bases: TGCGCCAGCAGCCGGGCGATGGGGCGGAACACTGAAGCTTTCTTT.

This clonotype was seen only a few times. V usage is TRBV16 and J usage is TRBJ1-2; D unresolved. The CDR3 length is 14 residues. CDR1 is KGHSY and CDR2 is FQNENV in the germline V gene. V was shortened by 4 bases and J by 2 bases, with 11 bases between the two germline ends. The CDR3 DNA sequence: TGTGCCAGCAGCCCCCAACGGGCCAACTATGGCTACACCTTC. Its protein product is CASSPQRANYGYTF.